One sample yielded the 27 T cell receptor beta chains listed below, sequenced in a study of monozygotic twins with inflammatory bowel disease. TCRdb reworked the 5' RACE reads into one entry per CDR3 protein, no DNA. The sample shows under 350,000 distinct CDR3 sequences, and 5.5% to 6.5% sits with its ten largest clones. The sequencing input was blood. The origin of the receptors is a human donor with ulcerative colitis or Crohn's disease, or a healthy co-twin of an affected twin (not recorded which).

The V gene is TRBV27, the J gene TRBJ2-7; TCRdb reports TRBD1, a call that lacks DNA to check it against. Germline V gene sequence: CDR1 MNHEY, CDR2 SMNVEV (reference sequence). CDR3 length equals 17 residues. The CDR3 sequence is CASSSYPFSGNPYEQYF.

V and J are TRBV10-3 and TRBJ1-1; with no DNA, the TCRdb D assignment of TRBD1 cannot be verified. The CDR3 totals 12 residues. Per the germline V gene, CDR1 is ENHRY and CDR2 is SYGVKD. This chain's CDR3 is CAISAGSREAFF.

This chain connects TRBV4-3 to TRBJ1-6. The CDR3 spans 14 residues. Per the germline V gene, CDR1 is LGHNA and CDR2 is YSLEER. The CDR3 reads CASSQVQTNSPLHF.

The chain couples TRBV27 to TRBJ2-7. The length of the CDR3 is 13 residues. Per germline, CDR1 MNHEY and CDR2 SMNVEV (reference sequence). The CDR3 sequence: CASSFGLGYEQYF.

The CDR3 protein is CSARGLPDTQYF. The chain combines TRBV20-1 with TRBJ2-3. This CDR3 is built from 12 residues. Germline V CDR1 and CDR2: DFQATT, SNEGSKA (reference sequence).

The chain uses TRBV7-9 and TRBJ1-2; no DNA is available, so the TRBD1 call from TCRdb remains unchecked. CDR3 length equals 13 residues. CDR1 and CDR2 (germline): SEHNR, FQNEAQ (reference sequence). This CDR3 reads CASSSSGGGGYTF.

This chain uses TRBV29-1 with TRBJ1-2; TCRdb names TRBD1, which stays unverified in the absence of DNA. Germline-derived CDR1 and CDR2 are SQVTM and ANQGSEA. The length of the CDR3 is 13 residues. The CDR3: CSAKDRGYYGYTF.

The chain links TRBV28 to TRBJ2-3; the TCRdb D gene call, TRBD1, has no DNA to confirm it. Germline V lookup: CDR1 MDHEN, CDR2 SYDVKM. The CDR3 sequence is 13 residues long. The CDR3 protein is CASSSALRDTQYF.

The chain combines TRBV5-1 with TRBJ2-7. There are 14 residues in the CDR3. Germline CDR1 reads SGHRS; CDR2 reads YFSETQ. The CDR3 here is CASSEGQGSYEQYF. Full variable domain (outside the CDR3, taken from reference TRBV5-1 and TRBJ2-7): KAGVTQTPRYLIKTRGQQVTLSCSPISGHRSVSWYQQTPGQGLQFLFEYFSETQRNKGNFPGRFSGRQFSNSRSEMNVSTLELGDSALYLCASSEGQGSYEQYFGPGTRLTVT.

The rearrangement joins TRBV18 to TRBJ2-2; absent DNA, TCRdb's TRBD1 call cannot be checked. Per the germline V gene, CDR1 is KGHSH and CDR2 is LQKENI. This CDR3 spans 14 amino acids. CDR3 sequence: CASSPATGTGELFF.

The chain has TRBV5-1 and TRBJ2-5; TCRdb outputs TRBD1, but without DNA this stays unchecked. CDR3 length: 14 amino acids. The germline V gene encodes CDR1 SGHRS and CDR2 YFSETQ. The CDR3 loop reads CATKRLTGQETQYF.

The CDR3 sequence: CASSYSGRSSERYF. The genes are TRBV6-5 and TRBJ2-7. This CDR3 region has 14 residues. CDR1 is MNHEY and CDR2 is SVGAGI in the germline V gene.

This rearrangement joins TRBV25-1 to TRBJ2-2; TCRdb returns TRBD1, unconfirmable since there is no DNA. The germline gives CDR1 MGHDK, CDR2 SYGVNS. This CDR3 contains 14 residues. The CDR3 loop reads CASSLQGAIGELFF.

J is TRBJ2-6 and V is TRBV5-1; there is no DNA to check the TCRdb D call of TRBD1. CDR1 SGHRS and CDR2 YFSETQ come from the germline V gene. The CDR3 consists of 17 residues. The CDR3 spells CASSLGTGQTGANVLTF. Looking up the rest from reference TRBV5-1 and TRBJ2-6 gives the full variable domain: KAGVTQTPRYLIKTRGQQVTLSCSPISGHRSVSWYQQTPGQGLQFLFEYFSETQRNKGNFPGRFSGRQFSNSRSEMNVSTLELGDSALYLCASSLGTGQTGANVLTFGAGSRLTVL.

The chain links TRBV6-2 or TRBV6-3 to TRBJ1-5. This CDR3 spans 15 amino acids. Looked up from germline, CDR1 is MNHEY and CDR2 is SVGEGT. The CDR3 loop reads CASSSQGRGNQPQHF.

V and J are TRBV18 and TRBJ2-1; the D call of TRBD2 rests on TCRdb alone, since no DNA is present to check it. In germline, CDR1 is KGHSH, CDR2 LQKENI. The CDR3 is 14 residues long. The CDR3 spells CASSPPSRAHEQFF.

This chain links TRBV27 with TRBJ1-6; TCRdb's D call, TRBD1, is unchecked because there is no DNA. Germline V gives CDR1 MNHEY, CDR2 SMNVEV (reference sequence). CDR3 length: 14 amino acids. The CDR3 sequence is CASSTTGANSPLHF.

The J gene is TRBJ1-3, the V gene TRBV7-2; TCRdb names TRBD1, which stays unverified in the absence of DNA. The CDR3 length is 15 residues. Germline assignment: CDR1 SGHTA and CDR2 FQGNSA. CDR3 protein: CASRKGGGRENTIYF.

The chain has TRBV5-1 and TRBJ2-1; TCRdb lists TRBD2, though no DNA is available to test this call. Germline CDR1 and CDR2: SGHRS and YFSETQ. The CDR3 has 15 residues. The CDR3 sequence: CASSLVAGYYNEQFF.

This chain uses TRBV18 with TRBJ1-1; no DNA is available, so the TRBD1 call from TCRdb remains unchecked. The CDR3 extends over 14 amino acids. Germline values: CDR1 KGHSH, CDR2 LQKENI. The CDR3 sequence: CASSRGQVNTEAFF.

V gene TRBV21-1 combines with J gene TRBJ2-4; TCRdb's D gene call, TRBD1, goes unchecked for lack of DNA. TRBV21-1 is shown as a pseudogene. This CDR3 comprises 16 residues. The CDR3 sequence is CASSNRDPGAKNIQYF.

The chain employs TRBV3-1 and TRBJ2-2; absent DNA, TCRdb's TRBD1 call cannot be checked. Germline values: CDR1 LGHDT, CDR2 YNNKEL (reference sequence). The CDR3 runs to 15 residues. CDR3: CASRQGGAGTGELFF.

The genes are TRBV18 and TRBJ1-4; as DNA is missing, the TRBD1 call by TCRdb cannot be tested. CDR1 is KGHSH and CDR2 is LQKENI in the germline V gene. This CDR3 has 13 amino acids. CDR3: CASSTTLRQGLFF.

The chain joins TRBV7-2 to TRBJ1-5; TCRdb calls TRBD1, which cannot be checked without DNA. The CDR3 length is 15 residues. The germline V gene encodes CDR1 SGHTA and CDR2 FQGNSA. CDR3 amino acids: CASSLGAESNQPQHF.

The rearrangement links TRBV7-2 to TRBJ2-7; TCRdb lists TRBD2, though no DNA is available to test this call. This CDR3 region has 15 residues. CDR1 SGHTA and CDR2 FQGNSA come from the germline V gene. CDR3: CASSLAFGTISEQYF.

The rearrangement uses TRBV24-1 and TRBJ2-1; TCRdb's assignment of TRBD2 cannot be checked, as there is no DNA. CDR1 is KGHDR and CDR2 is SFDVKD in the germline V gene. The CDR3 has 13 amino acids. This CDR3 is CATSDLRRGAQFF.

The gene calls are TRBV5-4 and TRBJ2-1; TCRdb outputs TRBD1, but without DNA this stays unchecked. The CDR3 is 15 residues long. Germline V gene sequence: CDR1 SGHNT, CDR2 YYREEE (reference sequence). CDR3 amino acids: CASSPTGTAKDEQFF.